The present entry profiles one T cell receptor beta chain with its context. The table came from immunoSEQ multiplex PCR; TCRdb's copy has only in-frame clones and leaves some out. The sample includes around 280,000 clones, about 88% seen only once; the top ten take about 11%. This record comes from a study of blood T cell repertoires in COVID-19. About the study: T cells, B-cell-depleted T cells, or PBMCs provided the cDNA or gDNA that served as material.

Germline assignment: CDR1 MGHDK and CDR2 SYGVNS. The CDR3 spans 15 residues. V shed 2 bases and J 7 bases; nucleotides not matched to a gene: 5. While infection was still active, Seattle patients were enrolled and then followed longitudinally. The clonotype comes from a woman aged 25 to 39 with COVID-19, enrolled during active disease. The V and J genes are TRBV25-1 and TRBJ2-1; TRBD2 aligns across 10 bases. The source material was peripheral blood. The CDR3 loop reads CASSEPSGSGNEQFF. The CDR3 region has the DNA TGTGCCAGCAGTGAACCTAGCGGGAGTGGGAATGAGCAGTTCTTC. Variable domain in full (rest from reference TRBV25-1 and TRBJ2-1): EADIYQTPRYLVIGTGKKITLECSQTMGHDKMYWYQQDPGMELHLIHYSYGVNSTEKGDLSSESTVSRIRTEHFPLTLESARPSHTSQYLCASSEPSGSGNEQFFGPGTRLTVL.